The clone carrying this TCR beta chain was found many times. Its antigen is currently unknown. The source of the sample is a study of neurological immune-mediated disorders. Using its own MiXCR run on the 5' RACE reads, TCRdb lists one record per CDR3 protein. The sample holds tens of thousands of distinct CDR3 sequences; about 1.6% are singletons and the top ten take around 8.8%. Overall study findings and caveats: Among 34 multiple sclerosis patients, phylogenetic grouping put the repertoires of 18 into a single related-CDR3 cluster, a possible signature. As far as clinical or MRI features were concerned, none was associated with the multiple sclerosis repertoire cluster.

CDR1 is LGHNA, CDR2 YSLEER, per germline. V gave up 1 base and J gave up 0 bases, with 7 bases separating them. The length of the CDR3 is 14 residues. 2 million unsorted PBMCs were stored in RNAlater at -80 °C before RNA extraction. Sequencing was done on a sample of PBMCs. The sequence derives from a woman under 40 with multiple sclerosis. The chain links TRBV4-3 to TRBJ2-7, with no clear D. The CDR3 reads CASSQAGVSYEQYF. The CDR3 DNA sequence: TGCGCCAGCAGCCAAGCAGGAGTCTCCTACGAGCAGTACTTC.